These T cell receptor beta chains were read from a single sample in a study of blood T cell repertoires in COVID-19. Clones were read by immunoSEQ multiplex PCR, and TCRdb kept only the in-frame ones, dropping some. This sample has under 20,000 clones, with over 70% found just once. Sequencing was carried out using peripheral blood. The receptors were sampled from a man at least 80 years old with acute or convalescent COVID-19. Each CDR3 is given with its conserved first and last residue. Each record gives: J gene, D gene, clone size, V gene, CDR3 protein, CDR3 DNA. The D gene is left open where the match is weak. For some rows the clone size is stated as once, few or many, or as a class when expanded; others skip it.

j_call: TRBJ1-6
d_call: -
clone_size: few
v_call: TRBV5-1
cdr3_aa: CASRPGGDSPLHF
cdr3_nt: TGCGCCAGCAGGCCGGGGGGCGACTCACCCCTCCACTTT

j_call: TRBJ1-2
d_call: TRBD1
clone_size: -
v_call: TRBV12-3/TRBV12-4
cdr3_aa: CASSPGTGYGYTF
cdr3_nt: TGTGCCAGCAGCCCCGGGACAGGTTATGGCTACACCTTC

j_call: TRBJ1-4
d_call: -
clone_size: once
v_call: TRBV7-2
cdr3_aa: CASSYREGANEKLFF
cdr3_nt: TGTGCCAGCAGCTACCGGGAGGGGGCTAATGAAAAACTGTTTTTT

j_call: TRBJ2-7
d_call: -
clone_size: -
v_call: TRBV4-3
cdr3_aa: CASSQVLWEYEQYF
cdr3_nt: TGCGCCAGCAGCCAAGTTCTATGGGAGTACGAGCAGTACTTC

j_call: TRBJ2-3
d_call: TRBD2
clone_size: -
v_call: TRBV7-9
cdr3_aa: CASSLVGTSGTDAQYF
cdr3_nt: TGTGCCAGCAGCTTAGTGGGGACTAGCGGGACAGATGCGCAGTATTTT

j_call: TRBJ1-5
d_call: -
clone_size: -
v_call: TRBV2
cdr3_aa: CASRGEDQPQHF
cdr3_nt: TGTGCCAGCAGGGGGGAGGATCAGCCCCAGCATTTT

j_call: TRBJ2-1
d_call: -
clone_size: -
v_call: TRBV11-2
cdr3_aa: CASSLSTGFDEQFF
cdr3_nt: TGTGCCAGCAGCTTATCGACGGGTTTCGATGAGCAGTTCTTC

j_call: TRBJ2-7
d_call: TRBD2
clone_size: -
v_call: TRBV5-3
cdr3_aa: CASSDLAGGFISYEQYF
cdr3_nt: TGTGCCTCAAGCGATCTAGCGGGGGGCTTTATCTCCTACGAGCAGTACTTC

j_call: TRBJ1-2
d_call: TRBD1
clone_size: -
v_call: TRBV3-1/TRBV3-2
cdr3_aa: CASSQERTGRGYTF
cdr3_nt: TGTGCCAGCAGCCAGGAACGGACAGGGAGAGGCTACACCTTC

j_call: TRBJ1-2
d_call: TRBD1
clone_size: once
v_call: TRBV14
cdr3_aa: CASSPALGTGYGYTF
cdr3_nt: TGTGCCAGCAGCCCCGCGCTCGGGACAGGGTATGGCTACACCTTC

j_call: TRBJ2-3
d_call: TRBD2
clone_size: -
v_call: TRBV11-2
cdr3_aa: CASSSTSGADTQYF
cdr3_nt: TGTGCCAGCAGCTCGACTAGCGGCGCAGATACGCAGTATTTT

j_call: TRBJ1-5
d_call: -
clone_size: -
v_call: TRBV6-6
cdr3_aa: CASSYGGQPQHF
cdr3_nt: TGTGCCAGCAGTTATGGGGGGCAGCCCCAGCATTTT

j_call: TRBJ2-5
d_call: TRBD1
clone_size: -
v_call: TRBV7-9
cdr3_aa: CASSSITRTGLETQYF
cdr3_nt: TGTGCCAGCAGCTCAATCACCCGGACAGGGCTAGAGACCCAGTACTTC

j_call: TRBJ2-1
d_call: -
clone_size: once
v_call: TRBV7-2
cdr3_aa: CASSALRVNEQFF
cdr3_nt: TGTGCCAGCAGCGCGCTCAGGGTGAACGAGCAGTTCTTC

j_call: TRBJ1-4
d_call: -
clone_size: -
v_call: TRBV6-2/TRBV6-3
cdr3_aa: CASSYLSPLEKLFF
cdr3_nt: TGTGCCAGCAGTTACTTGAGTCCCTTGGAAAAACTGTTTTTT